These 25 T cell receptor beta chains share one sample of origin, sequenced in a study of cytomegalovirus exposure and HLA in healthy donors. Primers: 60 Vbeta forward and 13 Jbeta reverse. The method was immunoSEQ multiplex PCR; TCRdb's version includes in-frame clones alone and lacks a portion of them. Seen here are about 170,000 clones, roughly three quarters observed once, and the top ten hold around 6.8%. The sequencing input was PBMCs. The receptors shown here come from a man aged 40-49 years in good health and CMV-seropositive.

V and J are TRBV9 and TRBJ2-3; 7 bases are a match to TRBD2. Trimming cost V 3 bases and J 2 bases; bases outside gene matches: 6. The CDR3 totals 15 residues. CDR1 is SGDLS and CDR2 is YYNGEE in the germline V gene. Here the CDR3 DNA reads TGTGCCAGCAGCGGCCCGGGACTATACACAGATACGCAGTATTTT. As protein: CASSGPGLYTDTQYF.

The J gene is TRBJ1-3, the V gene TRBV4-3; a weak D match, TRBD1 (5 bases). The germline gives CDR1 LGHNA, CDR2 YSLEER. Between the trimmed V and J ends, which lost 0 bases and 6 bases, there was a span of 12 bases. This CDR3 spans 15 amino acids. CDR3 DNA sequence: TGCGCCAGCAGCCAAGATGTCAGGGATGCAAACACCATATATTTT. Translated, it gives CASSQDVRDANTIYF.

The gene calls are TRBV10-3 and TRBJ2-5; tentative D call: TRBD2 (6 bases). Germline loops: CDR1 ENHRY, CDR2 SYGVKD. CDR3 length: 11 residues. V was clipped by 10 bases and J by 3 bases, with 9 bases between them. DNA for the CDR3: TGTGCCACCGGGGGAGAAGAGACCCAGTACTTC. Encoded protein: CATGGEETQYF.

Regarding this clone: At the DNA level, this CDR3 is encoded by other sequences in the same sample as well. The chain couples TRBV7-2 to TRBJ2-3; maybe TRBD2 (7 bases). V shed 7 bases and J shed 4 bases, with 15 bases lying between them. CDR1 and CDR2 (germline): SGHTA, FQGNSA. CDR3 length: 14 amino acids. The CDR3 region has the DNA TGTGCCAGCACCCGAGGGGGGGTCGCAGATACGCAGTATTTT. It encodes CASTRGGVADTQYF.

The chain joins TRBV7-3 to TRBJ2-2; perhaps TRBD2 as D (6 bases). Looked up from germline, CDR1 is SGHTA and CDR2 is FQGTGA. The CDR3 sequence is 17 residues long. V was cut by 5 bases and J by 0 bases, with 16 bases left in between. CDR3 amino acids: CASSPPEGMANTGELFF. CDR3 nucleotides: TGTGCCAGCAGCCCGCCGGAGGGAATGGCGAACACCGGGGAGCTGTTTTTT.

There are a few counts of this clone. The chain joins TRBV5-8 to TRBJ1-5, with TRBD1 matching 8 bases. The CDR3 is 15 residues long. The ends lost 1 base at V and 5 bases at J; junction bases unmatched: 5. Germline CDR1 reads SGHTS; CDR2 reads YDEGEE. CDR3 bases: TGTGCCAGCAGCTTGTCGGACAGGGCAGATCAGCCCCAGCATTTT. Its protein is CASSLSDRADQPQHF.

V and J are TRBV7-3 and TRBJ2-2, with D unclear. Trimming stripped 3 bases from V and 6 bases from J, with 11 bases between. Germline CDR1 is SGHTA and CDR2 is FQGTGA. The CDR3 loop spans 14 amino acids. The CDR3, as DNA: TGTGCCAGCAGCTTGCTACAGCCGTCCGGGGAGCTGTTTTTT. This encodes CASSLLQPSGELFF.

The V gene is TRBV4-1, the J gene TRBJ2-7; tentatively, D is TRBD2 (6 bases). This CDR3 region has 15 residues. V lost 1 base and J 5 bases, leaving 15 bases between the germline ends. CDR1 is MGHRA and CDR2 is YSYEKL in the germline V gene. CDR3 sequence: CASSQVVAGSNEQYF. The CDR3 nucleotides read TGCGCCAGCAGCCAAGTCGTGGCGGGGTCCAACGAGCAGTACTTC.

The rearrangement links TRBV7-9 to TRBJ1-6; D is undetermined. Trimming pared 2 bases from V and 0 bases from J, leaving 17 bases between. This CDR3 has 19 residues. Germline values: CDR1 SEHNR, CDR2 FQNEAQ (reference sequence). DNA for the CDR3: TGTGCCAGCAGCTTATTTAGTATCCGTGATTCCTCCTATAATTCACCCCTCCACTTT. Its protein product is CASSLFSIRDSSYNSPLHF.

The chain carries TRBV4-1 and TRBJ1-3; TRBD1 might be the D (5 bases). Germline loops: CDR1 MGHRA, CDR2 YSYEKL. This CDR3 spans 15 amino acids. Trimming left V 3 bases short and J 2 bases short, with 11 bases between. The CDR3 loop is CASSHTRTTGNTIYF. The CDR3 nucleotides read TGCGCCAGCAGCCACACAAGGACAACTGGAAACACCATATATTTT.

This clone has a handful of counts. The chain is built from TRBV7-2 and TRBJ1-6; TRBD1 agrees at 9 bases. The V and J ends lost 4 bases and 9 bases, in that order; junction bases with no gene match: 1. CDR1 is SGHTA, CDR2 FQGNSA, per germline. The CDR3 sequence is 13 residues long. The CDR3: CASSWDRVSPLHF. The CDR3, as DNA: TGTGCCAGCAGCTGGGACAGGGTTTCACCCCTCCACTTT.

This chain connects TRBV6-5 to TRBJ2-7, with 7 nucleotides matching TRBD1. V shed 7 bases, J shed 2 bases, and the junction held 8 bases outside the gene matches. The CDR3 is made up of 14 amino acids. Germline CDR1 and CDR2: MNHEY and SVGAGI. CDR3 residues: CASTRQGTTYEQYF. CDR3 DNA: TGTGCCAGCACTAGACAGGGAACAACCTACGAGCAGTACTTC.

This clone was recorded only once. V usage is TRBV6-6 and J usage is TRBJ2-5; 8 bases line up with TRBD1. The ends lost 0 bases at V and 7 bases at J; junction bases unmatched: 7. The CDR3 is 15 amino acids. Germline CDR1 reads MNHNY; CDR2 reads SVGAGI (reference sequence). The CDR3 sequence: CASSYSGQGYGTQYF. CDR3 nucleotide sequence: TGTGCCAGCAGTTACTCCGGACAGGGTTATGGGACCCAGTACTTC.

This chain connects TRBV6-6 to TRBJ2-7; D call uncertain. Per germline, CDR1 MNHNY and CDR2 SVGAGI (reference sequence). Deletions cut 6 bases from V and 0 bases from J, with 12 bases between. This CDR3 contains 14 residues. Here the CDR3 reads CASRYTDTSYEQYF. The CDR3 coding sequence is TGTGCCAGCAGATATACTGACACCTCCTACGAGCAGTACTTC.

This chain joins TRBV5-8 and TRBJ1-1; a possible D gene is TRBD1 (6 bases). CDR3 length: 15 residues. V lost 9 bases to trimming and J lost 6 bases, with 24 bases between them. CDR1 and CDR2 from the germline V gene are SGHTS and YDEGEE. CDR3 coding DNA: TGTGCCACCAGAAAAGATACAGGGCCGAGGGCTGAAGCTTTCTTT. Translating gives CATRKDTGPRAEAFF.

This chain connects TRBV5-1 to TRBJ2-4, with D perhaps TRBD2 (5 bases). The CDR3 runs 13 residues. Germline loops: CDR1 SGHRS, CDR2 YFSETQ. Trimming removed 4 bases at V and 7 bases at J, with 12 bases between. The DNA of the CDR3 is TGCGCCAGCAGCCGGGCCCCGGGGAACATTCAGTACTTC. Translating gives CASSRAPGNIQYF.

This clone was recorded a few times. J is TRBJ1-2 and V is TRBV29-1, with 8 positions matching TRBD1. The trim removed 6 bases at V and 4 bases at J, leaving 16 bases unmatched. The CDR3 consists of 16 residues. From germline, CDR1 is SQVTM and CDR2 ANQGSEA. CDR3 DNA sequence: TGCAGCGTGGGGGGACAGGCTATTATAGGGGCCTATGGCTACACCTTC. Translated, it gives CSVGGQAIIGAYGYTF. Full variable domain (outside the CDR3, taken from reference TRBV29-1 and TRBJ1-2): SAVISQKPSRDICQRGTSLTIQCQVDSQVTMMFWYRQQPGQSLTLIATANQGSEATYESGFVIDKFPISRPNLTFSTLTVSNMSPEDSSIYLCSVGGQAIIGAYGYTFGSGTRLTVV.

V is TRBV7-9 and J is TRBJ1-2; D gene unclear. Germline CDR1 is SEHNR and CDR2 is FQNEAQ (reference sequence). Trimming removed 0 bases at V and 8 bases at J, with 10 bases between. The CDR3 is 13 amino acids. The CDR3 DNA reads TGTGCCAGCAGCTTAGCGGGAGGAGACGGCTACACCTTC. Its translation: CASSLAGGDGYTF.

This sequence joins TRBV7-2 and TRBJ1-1; no clear D. Germline CDR1 and CDR2: SGHTA and FQGNSA. This CDR3 is 14 amino acids long. V was shortened by 10 bases and J by 1 base, with 16 bases between the two germline ends. DNA of the CDR3: TGTGCCACCCTCTTCGCAAGCGAGAACACTGAAGCTTTCTTT. It specifies CATLFASENTEAFF. The whole variable domain, remainder taken from reference TRBV7-2 and TRBJ1-1, is GAGVSQSPSNKVTEKGKDVELRCDPISGHTALYWYRQSLGQGLEFLIYFQGNSAPDKSGLPSDRFSAERTGGSVSTLTIQRTQQEDSAVYLCATLFASENTEAFFGQGTRLTVV.

This chain joins TRBV6-1 and TRBJ1-5; TRBD1 matches 7 bases. This CDR3 comprises 14 residues. After removal of 7 bases from V and 5 bases from J, the junction contained 8 bases not matched to a gene. The V gene's germline CDR1 is MNHNS and CDR2 SASEGT. In DNA form, the CDR3 reads TGTGCCAGCACCCCCCGGGACAGATATCAGCCCCAGCATTTT. This sequence encodes CASTPRDRYQPQHF.

Notes on this clone: At one end, the junction sequence differs from germline, possibly due to a read error. The V gene is TRBV5-1, the J gene TRBJ1-2; the match to TRBD1 covers 7 bases. In germline, CDR1 is SGHRS, CDR2 YFSETQ. This CDR3 is built from 15 residues. CDR3 sequence: CASSFNDRVGYGCTF. CDR3 DNA: TGCGCCAGCAGCTTTAACGACAGGGTGGGCTATGGCTGCACCTTC.

The V and J genes are TRBV15 and TRBJ1-2; 7 bases are a match to TRBD1. Germline-derived CDR1 and CDR2 are LNHNV and YYDKDF (reference sequence). After removal of 3 bases from V and 3 bases from J, the junction contained 7 bases not matched to a gene. This CDR3 contains 15 residues. CDR3 sequence (DNA): TGTGCCACCAGCAGGAGGGGGCGCCCCGACTATGGCTACACCTTC. It is translated as CATSRRGRPDYGYTF.

The rearrangement joins TRBV25-1 to TRBJ1-4; 7 positions match TRBD1. Germline loops: CDR1 MGHDK, CDR2 SYGVNS. Losses at the gene ends were 2 bases for V and 10 bases for J; bases not matched to a gene: 13. CDR3 length equals 16 residues. CDR3 coding DNA: TGTGCCAGCAGTGAAACGGGGAACAGGGGAGGCGGAAAACTGTTTTTT. Protein product: CASSETGNRGGGKLFF.

V and J are TRBV10-3 and TRBJ1-2; D not resolved. V lost 0 bases and J 2 bases, leaving 10 bases between the germline ends. CDR3 length: 15 amino acids. Per the germline V gene, CDR1 is ENHRY and CDR2 is SYGVKD. In nucleotides, the CDR3 is TGTGCCATCAGTGAGTCGGGCAGACAAAACTATGGCTACACCTTC. Its protein is CAISESGRQNYGYTF.

The chain combines TRBV4-1 with TRBJ1-3; 9 nucleotides align to TRBD1. V lost 5 bases to trimming and J lost 10 bases; unmatched junction nucleotides: 15. Per the germline V gene, CDR1 is MGHRA and CDR2 is YSYEKL. This CDR3 has 16 residues. As DNA, the CDR3 is TGCGCCAGCAGCGTTGGCACGGGACAGGGCGAACGAACCATATATTTT. Its translation is CASSVGTGQGERTIYF.